The 4 T cell receptor beta chains reported below all come from one sample, sequenced in a study of shared clonotypes between healthy human individuals. Repertoires were generated with immunoSEQ multiplex PCR, while TCRdb's copy carries only in-frame clones and drops some. The table has 2 million to 2.5 million clones, over 90% seen once; the top ten hold about 0.39%. Sequenced sample: naive CD4+ T cells from PBMCs. Subset reported: CD45RA+ positively selected. Every receptor here comes from a man aged 18-30 years in good health. Some clones in this sample may be carry-over from other donors' samples.

The J gene is TRBJ1-2, the V gene TRBV27, with D hard to call. Germline V CDR1 and CDR2: MNHEY, SMNVEV (reference sequence). This CDR3 comprises 12 residues. The ends were cut back, 10 bases at V and 4 bases at J, with 13 bases in the middle. The CDR3 nucleotides read TGTGCCACCCGGAGTTGGGGCTATGGCTACACCTTC. It codes for CATRSWGYGYTF.

J is TRBJ2-7 and V is TRBV11-2; no clear D gene. CDR1 is SGHAT, CDR2 FQNNGV, per germline. V was trimmed by 0 bases and J by 10 bases, leaving 10 bases between them. The CDR3 is made up of 12 amino acids. DNA for the CDR3: TGTGCCAGCAGCTTAGATAGGGCTCGACAGTACTTC. It translates to CASSLDRARQYF.

As DNA, the CDR3 is TGTGCCAGCAGCGTAGTGAGCGGGAGTGGTGAGCAGTTCTTC. The encoded protein is CASSVVSGSGEQFF. This chain connects TRBV9 to TRBJ2-1, with TRBD2 identical over 8 bases. V gave up 0 bases and J gave up 9 bases; unmatched junction bases: 5. Germline CDR1 is SGDLS and CDR2 is YYNGEE. The CDR3 runs to 14 residues. Based on the CDR3 plus reference TRBV9 and TRBJ2-1, the full variable domain is DSGVTQTPKHLITATGQRVTLRCSPRSGDLSVYWYQQSLDQGLQFLIQYYNGEERAKGNILERFSAQQFPDLHSELNLSSLELGDSALYFCASSVVSGSGEQFFGPGTRLTVL.

This chain links TRBV13 with TRBJ1-1; 7 bases align to TRBD1. The V gene's germline CDR1 is PRHDT and CDR2 FYEKMQ (reference sequence). The CDR3 is 14 residues long. Losses at the gene ends were 5 bases for V and 5 bases for J; bases not matched to a gene: 8. CDR3 nucleotides: TGTGCCAGCAGCCCCCGGGACAGTGGGACTGAAGCTTTCTTT. Protein: CASSPRDSGTEAFF. The whole variable domain, remainder taken from reference TRBV13 and TRBJ1-1, is AAGVIQSPRHLIKEKRETATLKCYPIPRHDTVYWYQQGPGQDPQFLISFYEKMQSDKGSIPDRFSAQQFSDYHSELNMSSLELGDSALYFCASSPRDSGTEAFFGQGTRLTVV.